The 25 T cell receptor beta chains below all came from one sample that was sequenced in a study of cytomegalovirus exposure and HLA in healthy donors (dated by TCRdb to about 2017). The library was generated by the immunoSEQ multiplex PCR assay. The multiplex PCR relied on a mix of 60 forward primers for TCR Vbeta segments and 13 reverse primers for TCR Jbeta segments. In TCRdb, the immuneACCESS table is reduced to in-frame sequences with V and J assigned. These tables do not hold every clone; where another copy was compared, an unresolved V gene accounts for under half, and the others remain unexplained. The sample contains approximately 170,000 clones, approximately 84% of them found a single time. The ten largest clones capture 1% to 1.5% of the sample. The sequenced material came from PBMCs. The receptors here all came from a man between 45 and 60 years old in good health and CMV-seropositive.

The chain joins TRBV5-1 to TRBJ1-4; D is unresolved. Germline assignment: CDR1 SGHRS and CDR2 YFSETQ. V dropped 1 base and J dropped 0 bases, with 4 bases sitting between them. The CDR3 covers 14 residues. Here the CDR3 reads CASSLTATNEKLFF. The CDR3 DNA reads TGCGCCAGCAGCTTGACAGCAACTAATGAAAAACTGTTTTTT.

This clone was counted only a few times. J is TRBJ2-7 and V is TRBV28, with TRBD2 matching over 11 bases. CDR1 is MDHEN and CDR2 is SYDVKM in the germline V gene. The CDR3 covers 13 residues. V was clipped by 3 bases and J by 6 bases; unmatched bases: 1. This CDR3 reads CASSFTSGSEQYF. The DNA for the CDR3 is TGTGCCAGCAGTTTTACTAGCGGGAGCGAGCAGTACTTC.

The CDR3 nucleotides read TGCGCCAGTAGTATGGGACAGGGTAATTCACCCCTCCACTTT. This codes for CASSMGQGNSPLHF. This chain links TRBV5-1 with TRBJ1-6; 9 bases fit TRBD1. The CDR3 is made up of 14 amino acids. In germline, CDR1 is SGHRS, CDR2 YFSETQ. V lost 8 bases and J lost 6; bases outside the gene matches: 6. Full variable domain (missing parts from reference TRBV5-1 and TRBJ1-6): KAGVTQTPRYLIKTRGQQVTLSCSPISGHRSVSWYQQTPGQGLQFLFEYFSETQRNKGNFPGRFSGRQFSNSRSEMNVSTLELGDSALYLCASSMGQGNSPLHFGNGTRLTVT.

V usage is TRBV28 and J usage is TRBJ2-2, with TRBD2 matching 7 bases. CDR1 and CDR2 (germline): MDHEN, SYDVKM. V trimming: 6 bases; J trimming: 5 bases; junction bases outside the gene matches: 6. This CDR3 comprises 14 residues. The CDR3 coding sequence is TGTGCCAGCAGCTTAGACGGGAGGACCGGGGAGCTGTTTTTT. This sequence encodes CASSLDGRTGELFF.

The J gene is TRBJ2-1, the V gene TRBV7-3; 7 bases agree with TRBD2. The CDR3 loop spans 17 amino acids. The V and J ends lost 3 bases and 3 bases, in that order; junction bases with no gene match: 11. The germline CDR1 and CDR2 sequences are SGHTA and FQGTGA. The CDR3 nucleotides read TGTGCCAGCAGCTTCATGGGGGGGGATACCGACTACAATGAGCAGTTCTTC. It encodes CASSFMGGDTDYNEQFF.

The chain combines TRBV9 with TRBJ2-1, with 8 bases lining up with TRBD1. V gave up 3 bases and J gave up 3 bases; unmatched junction bases: 5. Germline-derived CDR1 and CDR2 are SGDLS and YYNGEE. The CDR3 length is 15 residues. The chain's CDR3 is CASSERQGRYNEQFF. CDR3 DNA: TGTGCCAGCAGCGAGCGACAGGGGCGCTACAATGAGCAGTTCTTC.

This clone was recorded a few times. The genes are TRBV19 and TRBJ2-3; TRBD1 matches at 10 bases. V lost 5 bases and J lost 5; bases outside the gene matches: 4. This CDR3 is built from 14 residues. The germline CDR1 and CDR2 sequences are LNHDA and SQIVND (reference sequence). In DNA form, the CDR3 reads TGTGCCAGTAGTCCGGGGACAGGGGTAGATACGCAGTATTTT. This encodes CASSPGTGVDTQYF.

This clone was seen only a few times. This chain connects TRBV27 to TRBJ2-7, with a weak D call TRBD1 (5 bases). CDR3 length: 14 amino acids. Germline CDR1 and CDR2: MNHEY and SMNVEV (reference sequence). Trimming took off 3 bases at V and 0 bases at J, with 9 bases between the two ends. CDR3 amino acids: CASSFGARSYEQYF. The CDR3 bases are TGTGCCAGCAGTTTTGGGGCACGCTCCTACGAGCAGTACTTC.

This clone appeared a few times. The chain couples TRBV29-1 to TRBJ2-3, with D possibly matching TRBD1 (7 bases). Germline V gene sequence: CDR1 SQVTM, CDR2 ANQGSEA. The CDR3 is made up of 13 amino acids. Trimming took off 1 base at V and 6 bases at J, with 11 bases between the two ends. CDR3 loop: CSVEGPGGDTQYF. CDR3 nucleotide sequence: TGCAGCGTTGAAGGGCCAGGGGGGGATACGCAGTATTTT.

A single count supports this clone. The rearrangement links TRBV30 to TRBJ1-2; possible D gene TRBD1, 5 bases. CDR1 GTSNPN and CDR2 SVGIG come from the germline V gene (reference sequence). This CDR3 has 13 residues. Trimming shortened V by 0 bases and J by 4 bases, and 9 bases separated the two germline ends. CDR3 sequence: CAWSVDTGYGYTF. The CDR3, as DNA: TGTGCCTGGAGTGTAGACACAGGCTATGGCTACACCTTC.

The V call is TRBV6-1, the J call TRBJ1-1; D not resolved. Trimming removed 7 bases from V and 7 bases from J, with 16 bases in between. The CDR3 totals 13 residues. The V gene's germline CDR1 is MNHNS and CDR2 SASEGT. The CDR3 region is CASNLGGFNEAFF. DNA for the CDR3: TGTGCCAGCAACCTTGGAGGGTTCAATGAAGCTTTCTTT.

This chain joins TRBV6-1 and TRBJ2-2; unclear D gene. This CDR3 region has 15 residues. CDR1 MNHNS and CDR2 SASEGT come from the germline V gene. Deletions cut 0 bases from V and 4 bases from J, with 9 bases between. This chain's CDR3 is CASSEASTGTGELFF. CDR3 DNA: TGTGCCAGCAGTGAAGCATCAACCGGCACCGGGGAGCTGTTTTTT.

This clone was picked up one time. The chain links TRBV7-3 to TRBJ2-1, with 7 bases aligning to TRBD2. The V gene's germline CDR1 is SGHTA and CDR2 FQGTGA. CDR3 length: 15 residues. The J segment lost 0 bases and the V segment lost 5 bases, leaving 4 bases of the junction unmatched. CDR3 DNA sequence: TGTGCCAGCAGCCCGGGGGGAAGCTCCTACAATGAGCAGTTCTTC. The encoded protein is CASSPGGSSYNEQFF.

In its sample, this clone was seen a few times. The chain links TRBV9 to TRBJ2-3; 12 nucleotides match TRBD2. This CDR3 contains 15 residues. V was clipped by 3 bases and J by 5 bases; unmatched bases: 4. Germline V gives CDR1 SGDLS, CDR2 YYNGEE. The DNA for the CDR3 is TGTGCCAGCAGCGCGCCTAGCGGGGGGGAAGATACGCAGTATTTT. Translation gives CASSAPSGGEDTQYF.

The rearrangement links TRBV18 to TRBJ2-7; D call uncertain. Between the trimmed V and J ends, which lost 2 bases and 5 bases, there was a span of 10 bases. CDR3 length: 13 amino acids. Germline CDR1 KGHSH, CDR2 LQKENI. CDR3: CASSPAGSHEQYF. For the CDR3, the DNA is TGTGCCAGCTCACCAGCAGGATCGCACGAGCAGTACTTC.

The V and J genes are TRBV10-3 and TRBJ2-7; 9 nucleotides agree with TRBD2. CDR1 is ENHRY and CDR2 is SYGVKD in the germline V gene. This CDR3 spans 13 amino acids. V lost 6 bases, J lost 1 base, and 1 base stayed unmatched. The CDR3 loop is CAIRTSGSYEQYF. In DNA form, the CDR3 reads TGTGCCATCAGGACTAGCGGATCCTACGAGCAGTACTTC.

The V call is TRBV30, the J call TRBJ2-1; D remains unclear. The germline V gene encodes CDR1 GTSNPN and CDR2 SVGIG (reference sequence). The CDR3 is made up of 13 amino acids. Trimming stripped 0 bases from V and 4 bases from J, with 7 bases between. The CDR3, as DNA: TGTGCCTGGAGTGTAGCACAGTACAATGAGCAGTTCTTC. Translation gives CAWSVAQYNEQFF.

This chain connects TRBV4-2 to TRBJ1-4; D remains ambiguous. Trimming left V 4 bases short and J 8 bases short, with 11 bases between. Germline assignment: CDR1 LGHNA and CDR2 YNFKEQ. The CDR3 sequence is 13 residues long. The CDR3 sequence: CASSRGRREKLFF. Written as DNA, the CDR3 is TGTGCCAGCAGCCGAGGGAGAAGGGAAAAACTGTTTTTT.

CDR3 residues: CASSLMRTSKETQYF. CDR3 nucleotide sequence: TGTGCCAGCAGCTTAATGCGGACTAGCAAAGAGACCCAGTACTTC. The gene calls are TRBV7-3 and TRBJ2-5; 8 bases map to TRBD2. The ends lost 1 base at V and 3 bases at J; junction bases unmatched: 4. The CDR3 is 15 amino acids. Germline CDR1 SGHTA, CDR2 FQGTGA.

The V and J genes are TRBV19 and TRBJ2-6; weak D call: TRBD2 (5 bases). The germline V gene encodes CDR1 LNHDA and CDR2 SQIVND (reference sequence). The CDR3 runs 15 residues. V was trimmed by 3 bases and J by 4 bases, leaving 10 bases between them. In DNA form, the CDR3 reads TGTGCCAGTAGTATCCGGGGTTCCGGGGCCAACGTCCTGACTTTC. Translation gives CASSIRGSGANVLTF.

This clone was seen a handful of times. The chain recombines TRBV25-1 with TRBJ1-1; 7 bases are shared with TRBD1. Germline V gives CDR1 MGHDK, CDR2 SYGVNS. This CDR3 region has 15 residues. Trimming removed 3 bases from V and 3 bases from J; junction bases left unmatched: 7. The CDR3 DNA reads as TGTGCCAGCAGTGATCCGAGACAGGGTGACACTGAAGCTTTCTTT. It yields the protein CASSDPRQGDTEAFF.

This clone was detected a few times. The chain carries TRBV6-5 and TRBJ1-2; no firm D call. The V gene's germline CDR1 is MNHEY and CDR2 SVGAGI. With 2 bases removed from V and 4 bases from J, the gap between germline ends came to 11 bases. The CDR3 sequence is 14 residues long. The CDR3 sequence: CASSYGDFFYGYTF. DNA of the CDR3: TGTGCCAGCAGTTACGGCGACTTTTTCTATGGCTACACCTTC.

This rearrangement joins TRBV5-1 to TRBJ1-4; 8 nucleotides line up with TRBD1. The CDR3 covers 15 residues. Germline assignment: CDR1 SGHRS and CDR2 YFSETQ. V shed 4 bases and J 6 bases; nucleotides not matched to a gene: 8. The chain's CDR3 is CASSTPGTGDEKLFF. CDR3 in DNA: TGCGCCAGCAGCACCCCCGGGACAGGAGATGAAAAACTGTTTTTT.

CDR3 region: CASHMGGLNPLHF. In DNA, the CDR3 is TGTGCCAGCCACATGGGAGGCCTAAATCCCCTCCACTTT. This chain joins TRBV6-1 and TRBJ1-6, with D hard to call. CDR1 and CDR2 from the germline V gene are MNHNS and SASEGT. The CDR3 runs 13 residues. V was cut by 8 bases and J by 13 bases, with 18 bases left in between.

This chain connects TRBV28 to TRBJ2-5; 7 bases match TRBD2. Germline V lookup: CDR1 MDHEN, CDR2 SYDVKM. Germline trimming cut 5 bases from V and 1 base from J; bases unmatched to any gene: 7. CDR3 length: 15 amino acids. The CDR3 protein is CASSLSGQAQETQYF. CDR3 coding DNA: TGTGCCAGCAGTCTTAGCGGGCAGGCCCAAGAGACCCAGTACTTC.